The present T cell receptor (beta chain) was sequenced within a study of T cells after yellow fever vaccination. Points from the study as a whole: Weaker, the secondary response peaked sooner, at day 5 versus 15. Abundant bulk-derived clonotypes could contaminate FACS-sorted repertoires.

TCRdb redid the calling of the 5' RACE reads with MiXCR, one entry per CDR3 protein. The sample holds roughly 500,000 distinct CDR3 sequences; over 15% are singletons and the top ten take over 11%. A few counts support this clonotype. Its antigen is unidentified. The CDR3 runs to 15 residues. This receptor was taken from a man younger than 45 who received the YFV17D yellow fever vaccine. The material sequenced was PBMCs, taken 15 days after the yellow fever booster vaccination. J is TRBJ2-1 and V is TRBV21-1; the DNA was not compared with TRBD2, the D call given in the table. TRBV21-1 is noted as a pseudogene. The CDR3 loop reads CASPLSPPTPNEQFF. For the CDR3, the DNA is TGTGCCAGTCCGCTATCCCCTCCCACCCCCAATGAGCAGTTCTTC.